Below, one TCR beta chain is given with its context. What it binds is not known. These data belong to a study of shared clonotypes between healthy human individuals. Study-level findings and limits: In several donors, around 5% of naive CD4 clonotypes appeared in common. Relative to clonotypes present in all four donors, those not shared had lower generation probabilities. The sole specimen, blood, was sampled, and tissue repertoires likely differ.

Some clones are missing from TCRdb's copy, which holds only in-frame ones; the method was immunoSEQ multiplex PCR. The data show millions of clones, approximately 93% seen once. The specimen sequenced was naive CD4+ T cells from PBMCs. Subset meaning: CD45RA+ positively selected. The receptor was isolated from a man between 18 and 29 years old in good health. Some clones in this sample may be carry-over from other donors' samples.

The CDR3 loop reads CASSLAGDNEQYF. The DNA of the CDR3 is TGTGCCAGCAGTTTAGCAGGGGATAACGAGCAGTACTTC. The chain has TRBV28 and TRBJ2-7; TRBD1 might be the D (6 bases). Germline loops: CDR1 MDHEN, CDR2 SYDVKM. Trimming left V 2 bases short and J 5 bases short, with 10 bases between. The CDR3 has 13 residues.